Listed here are 17 T cell receptor beta chains from one sample, sequenced in a study of Graves' ophthalmopathy and Graves' hyperthyroidism. The authors amplified TCR beta CDR3 regions from RNA transcripts. RT-PCR in the first round used HTBI primers; a second-round multiplex PCR followed. TCRdb analysed the multiplex PCR reads with MiXCR anew, one entry per CDR3 protein. The data contain some 380,000 distinct CDR3 sequences, 15% of them singletons. Sequenced: peripheral blood. These receptors all come from a woman aged 18-29 years with stable Graves' hyperthyroidism.

This clonotype appeared once. The chain employs TRBV12-3 or TRBV12-4 and TRBJ2-7; TRBD1 matches 8 bases. J lost 4 bases, V lost 7 bases, and 12 bases had no gene match. CDR3 length: 15 residues. The CDR3 spells CASTQARTGPYEQYF. Here the CDR3 DNA reads TGTGCCAGCACCCAGGCGAGGACAGGGCCTTACGAGCAGTACTTC.

Only a few counts were recorded for this clonotype. This chain connects TRBV7-9 to TRBJ2-5; 13 bases are a match to TRBD2. The CDR3 is 15 residues long. The ends lost 3 bases at V and 7 bases at J; junction bases unmatched: 5. Germline values: CDR1 SEHNR, CDR2 FQNEAQ (reference sequence). In nucleotides, the CDR3 is TGTGCCAGCAGCTTTACTAGCGGGGGGGCCGTGACCCAGTACTTC. It is translated as CASSFTSGGAVTQYF.

This clonotype was observed at least ten times. V usage is TRBV6-1 and J usage is TRBJ1-3; 7 nucleotides line up with TRBD1. The CDR3 has 15 residues. Germline trimming cut 3 bases from V and 0 bases from J; bases unmatched to any gene: 2. CDR1 MNHNS and CDR2 SASEGT come from the germline V gene. The CDR3: CASSETGYSGNTIYF. The CDR3 DNA is TGTGCCAGCAGTGAGACAGGGTACTCTGGAAACACCATATATTTT.

This clonotype was counted many times. The V gene is TRBV6-2 or TRBV6-3, the J gene TRBJ1-2; D unclear. V was clipped by 7 bases and J by 6 bases, with 15 bases between them. The CDR3 is made up of 13 amino acids. Germline V CDR1 and CDR2: MNHEY, SVGEGT. The DNA for the CDR3 is TGTGCCAGCAAAAAAGGGCGAGTCGATGGCTACACCTTC. The encoded protein is CASKKGRVDGYTF.

At least ten counts were recorded for this clonotype. The chain joins TRBV3-1 to TRBJ1-2, with a possible D match to TRBD1 (6 bases). V lost 4 bases and J lost 2, with 14 bases in between. In germline, CDR1 is LGHDT, CDR2 YNNKEL (reference sequence). This CDR3 has 15 residues. CDR3 DNA: TGTGCCAGCAGCCTTACGCAACAGGGAAACTATGGCTACACCTTC. This sequence encodes CASSLTQQGNYGYTF.

Ten or more counts support this clonotype. The chain employs TRBV12-3 or TRBV12-4 and TRBJ1-1, with no clear D. The CDR3 totals 13 residues. V was trimmed by 2 bases and J by 3 bases, leaving 7 bases between them. The CDR3 DNA follows: TGTGCCAGCAGTTTATATCAGTACACTGAAGCTTTCTTT. Amino acids: CASSLYQYTEAFF.

About this clonotype: Just one base apart from a much larger clone, this may be a read error. The chain uses TRBV6-2 or TRBV6-3 and TRBJ2-4; a weak D match, TRBD2 (6 bases). Germline V lookup: CDR1 MNHEY, CDR2 SVGEGT. The CDR3 is 16 residues long. This chain's CDR3 is CASSLGLILAKNIKYF. The CDR3 DNA is TGTGCCAGCAGCCTGGGACTGATACTAGCCAAAAACATTAAGTACTTC.

This clonotype was detected only a few times. This chain links TRBV5-1 with TRBJ2-7; 9 nucleotides line up with TRBD1. Germline V lookup: CDR1 SGHRS, CDR2 YFSETQ. This CDR3 is 13 amino acids long. The trim removed 4 bases at V and 5 bases at J, leaving 4 bases unmatched. The CDR3 is CASSRQGVHEQYF. The CDR3 DNA is TGCGCCAGCAGCCGACAGGGGGTCCACGAGCAGTACTTC.

The sample holds many counts of this clonotype. This chain links TRBV12-3 or TRBV12-4 with TRBJ1-5, with 10 bases matching TRBD1. This CDR3 spans 17 amino acids. The J segment lost 2 bases and the V segment lost 3 bases, leaving 7 bases of the junction unmatched. The CDR3 reads CASSFATGTGGNQPQHF. CDR3 bases: TGTGCCAGCAGTTTCGCCACCGGGACAGGGGGCAATCAGCCCCAGCATTTT.

This clonotype has a count of ten or more. The CDR3 reads CSGSLDPNTEAFF. The CDR3 DNA follows: TGCAGCGGATCCCTCGACCCTAACACTGAAGCTTTCTTT. This sequence joins TRBV29-1 and TRBJ1-1; D gene ambiguous. The CDR3 runs 13 residues. Between the trimmed V and J ends, which lost 7 bases and 2 bases, there was a span of 14 bases. Germline loops: CDR1 SQVTM, CDR2 ANQGSEA.

In this sample, this clonotype turned up many times. The chain carries TRBV7-6 and TRBJ1-1; D is unclear. Germline loops: CDR1 SGHVS, CDR2 FNYEAQ. V was trimmed by 2 bases and J by 4 bases, leaving 8 bases between them. This CDR3 has 13 residues. The CDR3 sequence is CASSLLLSTEAFF. CDR3 nucleotides: TGTGCCAGCAGCTTATTACTCAGCACTGAAGCTTTCTTT. Based on the CDR3 plus reference TRBV7-6 and TRBJ1-1, the full variable domain is GAGVSQSPRYKVTKRGQDVALRCDPISGHVSLYWYRQALGQGPEFLTYFNYEAQQDKSGLPNDRFSAERPEGSISTLTIQRTEQRDSAMYRCASSLLLSTEAFFGQGTRLTVV.

The chain is built from TRBV30 and TRBJ2-5, with D maybe TRBD2 (6 bases). Trimming took off 3 bases at V and 6 bases at J, with 20 bases between the two ends. The V gene's germline CDR1 is GTSNPN and CDR2 SVGIG (reference sequence). This CDR3 comprises 15 residues. As DNA, the CDR3 is TGTGCCTGGAGCTCCTCCGGCGGGGCGCGAAAGACCCAGTACTTC. Its protein is CAWSSSGGARKTQYF.

This clonotype occurred many times. The rearrangement links TRBV5-1 to TRBJ1-2; TRBD1 might be the D (5 bases). The germline CDR1 and CDR2 sequences are SGHRS and YFSETQ. CDR3 length equals 14 residues. V was trimmed by 6 bases and J by 5 bases, leaving 17 bases between them. CDR3 sequence reads: CASTRGGVGYGYTF. CDR3 sequence (DNA): TGCGCCAGCACTCGCGGAGGGGTCGGGTATGGCTACACCTTC.

This clonotype was recorded many times. V and J are TRBV12-3 or TRBV12-4 and TRBJ2-2; D is unresolved. V was cut by 1 base and J by 1 base, with 4 bases left in between. This CDR3 comprises 14 residues. CDR3 residues: CASSLDRNTGELFF. CDR3 in DNA: TGTGCCAGCAGTTTAGACAGGAACACCGGGGAGCTGTTTTTT.

This clonotype was seen many times. The gene calls are TRBV2 and TRBJ2-3; weak D call: TRBD2 (6 bases). Trimming left V 6 bases short and J 2 bases short, with 9 bases between. The germline V gene has CDR1 SNHLY and CDR2 FYNNEI. The CDR3 covers 13 residues. The CDR3 nucleotides read TGTGCCAGCAGCTTAGCGGCCACAGATACGCAGTATTTT. Its translation: CASSLAATDTQYF.

This clonotype was detected only a few times. This chain connects TRBV11-2 to TRBJ2-7, with D possibly being TRBD1 (5 bases). V was clipped by 0 bases and J by 2 bases, with 14 bases between them. Germline V gives CDR1 SGHAT, CDR2 FQNNGV. The CDR3 runs to 16 residues. The CDR3 DNA sequence: TGTGCCAGCAGCTTAGATACTGAAACAGGTACCTACGAGCAGTACTTC. It yields the protein CASSLDTETGTYEQYF.

This clonotype was seen more than once but under ten times. Possible read error: a much larger clone is one base away. The rearrangement joins TRBV2 to TRBJ2-2; 8 bases fit TRBD2. The germline V gene has CDR1 SNHLY and CDR2 FYNNEI. The CDR3 covers 15 residues. The CDR3 region is CASSGGRSNTGELCF. CDR3 bases: TGTGCCAGCAGTGGCGGGAGGTCTAACACCGGGGAGCTGTGTTTT.